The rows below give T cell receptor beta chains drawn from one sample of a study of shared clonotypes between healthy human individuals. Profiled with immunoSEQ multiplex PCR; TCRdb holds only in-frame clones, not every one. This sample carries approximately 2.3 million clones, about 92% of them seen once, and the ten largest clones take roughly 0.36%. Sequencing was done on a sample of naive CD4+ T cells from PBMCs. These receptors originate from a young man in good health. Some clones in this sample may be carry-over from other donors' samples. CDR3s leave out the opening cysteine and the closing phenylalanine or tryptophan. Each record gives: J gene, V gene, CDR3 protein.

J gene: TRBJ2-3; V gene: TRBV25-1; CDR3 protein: ASSGAGDTQY
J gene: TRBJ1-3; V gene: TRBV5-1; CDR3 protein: ASSLGRQLISGNTIY
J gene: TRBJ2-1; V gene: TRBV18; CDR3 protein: ASSITYGLSGRANEQF
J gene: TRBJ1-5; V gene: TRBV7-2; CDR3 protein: ASSLVGWDTSNQPQH
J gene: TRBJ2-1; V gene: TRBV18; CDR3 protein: ASSPNSGLTYNEQF
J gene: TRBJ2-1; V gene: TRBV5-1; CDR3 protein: ASSRGGPENEQF
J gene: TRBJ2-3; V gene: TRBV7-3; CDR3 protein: ASSFPTGQGTDTQY
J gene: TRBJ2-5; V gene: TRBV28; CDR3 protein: ASSSNKVAVQETQY
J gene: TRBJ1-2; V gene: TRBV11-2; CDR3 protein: ASSLAGPNYGYT
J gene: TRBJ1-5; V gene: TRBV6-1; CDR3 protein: ASSEQGGYSNQPQH
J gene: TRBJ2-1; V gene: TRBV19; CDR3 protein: ASSILAGYNEQF
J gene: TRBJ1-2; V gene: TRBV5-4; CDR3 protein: ASSLGGGGYGYT
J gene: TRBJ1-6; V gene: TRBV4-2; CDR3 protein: ASSDRTGDNSPLH
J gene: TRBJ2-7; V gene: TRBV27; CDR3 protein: ASSSVTNYEQY
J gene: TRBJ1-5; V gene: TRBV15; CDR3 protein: ATSRDRALRNQPQH
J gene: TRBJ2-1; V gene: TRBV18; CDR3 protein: ASSTRGGLNEQF
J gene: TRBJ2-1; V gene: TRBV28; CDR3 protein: ASGRLAGGRNEQF
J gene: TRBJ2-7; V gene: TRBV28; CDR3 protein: ASSFGWASGSPYEQY
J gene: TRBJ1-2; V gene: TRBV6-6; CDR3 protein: ASSTTGGDHGYT
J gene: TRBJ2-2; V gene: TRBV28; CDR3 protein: ASSLLLAVTGELF
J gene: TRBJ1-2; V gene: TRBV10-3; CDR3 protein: AIILGTEVPYGYT
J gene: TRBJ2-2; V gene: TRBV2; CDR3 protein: ASQTSPKSGTGELF
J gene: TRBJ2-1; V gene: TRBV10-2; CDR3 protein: ASRLGLAAYNEQF
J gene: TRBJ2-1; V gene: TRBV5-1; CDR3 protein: ASSYGLAGGAFYNEQF
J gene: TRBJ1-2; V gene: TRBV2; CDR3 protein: ASGGRNYGYT
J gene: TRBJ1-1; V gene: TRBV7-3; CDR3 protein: ASSQGSKGGTEAF
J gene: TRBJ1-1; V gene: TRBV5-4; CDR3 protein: ASSYRQGMNTEAF
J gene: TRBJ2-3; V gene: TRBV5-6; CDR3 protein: ASSDPDPLPLSPQY
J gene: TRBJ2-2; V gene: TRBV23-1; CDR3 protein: ASSHHSGAGELF
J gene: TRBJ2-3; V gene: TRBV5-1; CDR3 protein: ASSFSGASSTDTQY
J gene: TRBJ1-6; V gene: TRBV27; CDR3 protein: ASSNRGRGSPLH
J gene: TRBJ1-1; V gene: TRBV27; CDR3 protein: ASSLITGNSGAF
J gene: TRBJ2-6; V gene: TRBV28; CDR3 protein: ASSLTGSGANVLT
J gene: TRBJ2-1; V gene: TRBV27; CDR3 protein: ASKREGLYEQF
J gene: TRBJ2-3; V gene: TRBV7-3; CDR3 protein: ASSPRFAEDTQY
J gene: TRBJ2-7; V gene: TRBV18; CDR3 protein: ASSPGINGEQY
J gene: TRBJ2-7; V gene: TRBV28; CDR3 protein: ASSQPGGFAYEQY
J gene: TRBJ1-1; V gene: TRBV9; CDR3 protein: ASSGYRGHTEAF
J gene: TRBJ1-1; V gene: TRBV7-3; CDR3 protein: ASSTTANTEAF
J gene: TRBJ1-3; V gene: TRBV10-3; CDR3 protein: AISDRVSGNTIY
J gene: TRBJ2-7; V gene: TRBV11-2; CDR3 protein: ASSLGAGARYEQY
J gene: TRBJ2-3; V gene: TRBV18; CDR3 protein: ASSPPTVRGDTQY
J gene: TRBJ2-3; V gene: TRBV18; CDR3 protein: ASSPLGTAPTDTQY
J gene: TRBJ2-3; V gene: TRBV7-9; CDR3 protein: ASSLIAGASTDTQY
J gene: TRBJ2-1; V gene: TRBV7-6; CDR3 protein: ASSLAMKSSYNEQF
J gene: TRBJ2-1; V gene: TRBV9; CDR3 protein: ASSVSGASYNEQF